This TCR beta chain was identified in a study of T cells in women clearing cervical HPV infection. In the case of this clone: Read sequence stops 3 residues before the CDR3 end, and the germline J gene provides the missing end.

The germline V gene has CDR1 SGHVS and CDR2 FNYEAQ. Germline trimming cut 4 bases from V and 1 base from J; bases unmatched to any gene: 1. CDR3 length: 13 amino acids. Profiling relied on immunoSEQ multiplex PCR, and the TCRdb table lists in-frame clones only, not all of them. The specimen's table records roughly 20,000 clones. This clonotype was obtained from a woman between 18 and 70 years old with a cervical HPV16 infection that either progressed to CIN3+ or cleared (not recorded which). Sequenced input: blood buffy coat. The chain has TRBV7-6 and TRBJ2-7; 7 bases line up with TRBD1. The CDR3 protein is CASSSGQSYEQYF. The CDR3 DNA, read in part, is TGTGCCAGCAGCTCGGGACAGTCCTACGAG.